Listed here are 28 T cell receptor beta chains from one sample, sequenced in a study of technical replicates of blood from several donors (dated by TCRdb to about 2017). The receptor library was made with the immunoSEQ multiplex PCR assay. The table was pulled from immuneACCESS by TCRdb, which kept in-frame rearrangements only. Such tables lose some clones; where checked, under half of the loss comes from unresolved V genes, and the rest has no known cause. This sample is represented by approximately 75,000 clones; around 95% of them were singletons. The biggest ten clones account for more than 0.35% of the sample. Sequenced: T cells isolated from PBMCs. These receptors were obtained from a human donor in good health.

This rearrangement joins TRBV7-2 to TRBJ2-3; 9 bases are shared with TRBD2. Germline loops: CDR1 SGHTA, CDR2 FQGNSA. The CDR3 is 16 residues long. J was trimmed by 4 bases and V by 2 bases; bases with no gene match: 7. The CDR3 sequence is CASSLLAGGLADTQYF. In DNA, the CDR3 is TGTGCCAGCAGCTTACTGGCGGGAGGGCTGGCAGATACGCAGTATTTT.

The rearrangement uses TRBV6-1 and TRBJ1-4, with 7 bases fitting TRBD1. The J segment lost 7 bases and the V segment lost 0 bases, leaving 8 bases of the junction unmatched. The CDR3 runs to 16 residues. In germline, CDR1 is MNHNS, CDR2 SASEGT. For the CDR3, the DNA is TGTGCCAGCAGTGAAGCTTGGGACAGTCGCGGTGAAAAACTGTTTTTT. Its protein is CASSEAWDSRGEKLFF.

The CDR3 sequence is CASSTRGAGVVRGEQFF. CDR3 in DNA: TGTGCCAGCAGTACCCGAGGGGCGGGAGTAGTCAGGGGTGAGCAGTTCTTC. The chain is built from TRBV5-4 and TRBJ2-1, with TRBD2 as a possible D gene (7 bases). V lost 5 bases and J 9 bases, leaving 27 bases between the germline ends. This CDR3 is 17 amino acids long. The V gene's germline CDR1 is SGHNT and CDR2 YYREEE (reference sequence).

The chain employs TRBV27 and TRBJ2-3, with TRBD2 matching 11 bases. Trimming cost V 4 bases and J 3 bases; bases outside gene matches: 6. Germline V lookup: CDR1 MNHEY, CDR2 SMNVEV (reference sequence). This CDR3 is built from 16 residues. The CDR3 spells CASSSRVAGGTDTQYF. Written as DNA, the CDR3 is TGTGCCAGCAGTTCGAGGGTAGCGGGAGGGACAGATACGCAGTATTTT.

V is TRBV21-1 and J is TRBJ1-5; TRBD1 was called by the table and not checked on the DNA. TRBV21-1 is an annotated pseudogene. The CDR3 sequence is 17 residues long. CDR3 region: CASSKYQGPGGNQPQHF. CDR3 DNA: TGTGCCAGCAGCAAATATCAGGGGCCTGGAGGCAATCAGCCCCAGCATTTT.

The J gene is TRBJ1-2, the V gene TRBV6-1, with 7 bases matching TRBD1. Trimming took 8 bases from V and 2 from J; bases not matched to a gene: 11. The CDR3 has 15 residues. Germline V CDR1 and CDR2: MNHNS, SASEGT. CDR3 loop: CASEPVSRGNYGYTF. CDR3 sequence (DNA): TGTGCCAGCGAACCGGTATCCAGGGGGAACTATGGCTACACCTTC.

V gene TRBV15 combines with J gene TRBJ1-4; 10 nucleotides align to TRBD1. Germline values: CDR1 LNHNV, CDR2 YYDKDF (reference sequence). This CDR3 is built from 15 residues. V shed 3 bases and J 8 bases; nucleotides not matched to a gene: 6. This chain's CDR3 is CATSSPGTGAEKLFF. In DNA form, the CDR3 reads TGTGCCACCAGCAGCCCGGGGACAGGGGCCGAAAAACTGTTTTTT.

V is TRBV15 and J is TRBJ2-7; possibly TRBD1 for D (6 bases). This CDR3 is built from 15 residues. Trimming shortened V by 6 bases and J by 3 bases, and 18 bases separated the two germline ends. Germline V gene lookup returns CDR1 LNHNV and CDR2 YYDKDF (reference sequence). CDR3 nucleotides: TGTGCCACCAGTAGTTTGGACAGATTAATCTACGAGCAGTACTTC. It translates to CATSSLDRLIYEQYF.

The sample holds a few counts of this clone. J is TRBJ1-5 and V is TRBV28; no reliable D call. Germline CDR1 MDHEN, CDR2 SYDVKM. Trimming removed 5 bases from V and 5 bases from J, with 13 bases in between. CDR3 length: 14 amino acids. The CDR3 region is CASSTPTNYQPQHF. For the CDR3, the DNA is TGTGCCAGCAGTACCCCAACAAATTATCAGCCCCAGCATTTT.

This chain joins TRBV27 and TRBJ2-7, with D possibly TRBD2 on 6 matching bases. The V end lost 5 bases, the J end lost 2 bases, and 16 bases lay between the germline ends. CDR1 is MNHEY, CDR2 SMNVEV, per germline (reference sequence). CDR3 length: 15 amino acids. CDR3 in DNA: TGTGCCAGCAGTCCGGTGGAGCGGGCACCCTACGAGCAGTACTTC. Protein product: CASSPVERAPYEQYF.

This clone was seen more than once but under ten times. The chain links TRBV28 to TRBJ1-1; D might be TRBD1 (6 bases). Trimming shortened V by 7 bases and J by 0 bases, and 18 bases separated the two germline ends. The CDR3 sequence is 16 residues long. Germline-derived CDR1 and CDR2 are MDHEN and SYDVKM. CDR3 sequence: CASTRYRDRVNTEAFF. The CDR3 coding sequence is TGTGCCAGCACAAGATACAGGGATCGGGTGAACACTGAAGCTTTCTTT.

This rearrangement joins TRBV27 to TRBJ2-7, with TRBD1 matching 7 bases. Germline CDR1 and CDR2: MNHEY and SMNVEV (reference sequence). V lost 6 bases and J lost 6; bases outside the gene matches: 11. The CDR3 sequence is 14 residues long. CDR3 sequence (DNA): TGTGCCAGCAGCATAGGAGAAGGGGGCCGCGAGCAGTACTTC. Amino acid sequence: CASSIGEGGREQYF.

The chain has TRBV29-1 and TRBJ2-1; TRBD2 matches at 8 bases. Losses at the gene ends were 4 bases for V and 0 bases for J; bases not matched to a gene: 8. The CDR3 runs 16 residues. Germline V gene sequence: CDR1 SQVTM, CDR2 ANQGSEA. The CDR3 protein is CSVVRRLAGSYNEQFF. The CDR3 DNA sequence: TGCAGCGTTGTCCGCAGGCTAGCGGGCTCCTACAATGAGCAGTTCTTC.

This chain's CDR3 is CSVVRDSTTYNEQFF. For the CDR3, the DNA is TGCAGCGTTGTTCGGGACTCCACTACCTACAATGAGCAGTTCTTC. V gene TRBV29-1 combines with J gene TRBJ2-1, with D perhaps matching TRBD2 (6 bases). Germline CDR1 and CDR2: SQVTM and ANQGSEA. Trimming took off 4 bases at V and 2 bases at J, with 15 bases between the two ends. The CDR3 length is 15 residues.

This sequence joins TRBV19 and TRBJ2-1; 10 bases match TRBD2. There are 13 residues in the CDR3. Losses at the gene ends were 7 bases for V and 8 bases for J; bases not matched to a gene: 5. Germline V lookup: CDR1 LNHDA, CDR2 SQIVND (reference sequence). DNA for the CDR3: TGTGCCAGTACTAGCGGGAGTACGTATGAGCAGTTCTTC. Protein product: CASTSGSTYEQFF.

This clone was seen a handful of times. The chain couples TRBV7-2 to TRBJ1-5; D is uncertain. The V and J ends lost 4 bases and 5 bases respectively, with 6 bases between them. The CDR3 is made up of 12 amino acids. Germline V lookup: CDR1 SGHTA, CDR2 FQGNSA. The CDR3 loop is CASSSTHQPQHF. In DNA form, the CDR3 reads TGTGCCAGCAGCTCAACACATCAGCCCCAGCATTTT.

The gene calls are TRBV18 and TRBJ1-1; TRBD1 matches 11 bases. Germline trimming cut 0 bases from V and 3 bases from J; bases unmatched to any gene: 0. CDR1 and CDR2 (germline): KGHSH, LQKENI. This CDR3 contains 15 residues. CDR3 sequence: CASSPPGQGDTEAFF. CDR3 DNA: TGTGCCAGCTCACCACCGGGACAGGGGGACACTGAAGCTTTCTTT.

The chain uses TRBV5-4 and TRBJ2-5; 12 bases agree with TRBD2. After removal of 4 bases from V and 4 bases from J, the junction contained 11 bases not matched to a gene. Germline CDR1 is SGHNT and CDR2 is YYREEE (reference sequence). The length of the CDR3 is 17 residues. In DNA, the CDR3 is TGTGCCAGCAGCATTAAACCTAGCGGGAGGGCCGTAGAGACCCAGTACTTC. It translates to CASSIKPSGRAVETQYF.

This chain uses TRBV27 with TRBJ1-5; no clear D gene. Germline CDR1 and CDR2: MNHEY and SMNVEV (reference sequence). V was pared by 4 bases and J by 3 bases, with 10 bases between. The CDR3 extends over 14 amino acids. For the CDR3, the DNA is TGTGCCAGCAGTTCCTCAGGTTCCAATCAGCCCCAGCATTTT. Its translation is CASSSSGSNQPQHF.

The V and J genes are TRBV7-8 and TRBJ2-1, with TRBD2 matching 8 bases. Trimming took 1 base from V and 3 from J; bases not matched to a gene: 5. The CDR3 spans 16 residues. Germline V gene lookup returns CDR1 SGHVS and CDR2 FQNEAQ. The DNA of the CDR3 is TGTGCCAGCAGCTTAGTGGTACTAGCGGTCTACAATGAGCAGTTCTTC. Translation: CASSLVVLAVYNEQFF.

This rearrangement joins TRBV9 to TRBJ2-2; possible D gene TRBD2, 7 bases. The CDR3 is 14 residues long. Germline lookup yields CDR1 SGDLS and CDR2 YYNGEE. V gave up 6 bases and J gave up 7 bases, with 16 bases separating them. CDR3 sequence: CASNEGGGDGELFF. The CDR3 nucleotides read TGTGCCAGCAATGAGGGAGGGGGAGACGGGGAGCTGTTTTTT.

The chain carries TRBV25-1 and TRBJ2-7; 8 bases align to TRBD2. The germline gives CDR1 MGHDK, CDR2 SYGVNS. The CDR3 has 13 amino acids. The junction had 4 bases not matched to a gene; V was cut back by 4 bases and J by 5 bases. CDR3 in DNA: TGTGCCAGCAGTGCCCCGGGGGGGAACGAGCAGTACTTC. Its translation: CASSAPGGNEQYF.

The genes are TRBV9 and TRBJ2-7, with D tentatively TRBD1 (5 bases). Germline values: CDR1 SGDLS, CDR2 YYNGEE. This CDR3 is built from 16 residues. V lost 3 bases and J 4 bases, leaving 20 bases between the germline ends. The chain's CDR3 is CASSGRVTAPAYEQYF. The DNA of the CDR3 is TGTGCCAGCAGCGGAAGGGTGACAGCCCCGGCGTACGAGCAGTACTTC.

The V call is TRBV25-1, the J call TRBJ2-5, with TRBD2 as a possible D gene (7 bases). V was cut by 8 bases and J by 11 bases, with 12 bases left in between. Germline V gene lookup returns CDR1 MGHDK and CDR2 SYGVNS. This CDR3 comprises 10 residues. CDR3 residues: CASGRDTQYF. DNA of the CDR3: TGTGCCAGCGGGAGGGACACACAGTACTTC.

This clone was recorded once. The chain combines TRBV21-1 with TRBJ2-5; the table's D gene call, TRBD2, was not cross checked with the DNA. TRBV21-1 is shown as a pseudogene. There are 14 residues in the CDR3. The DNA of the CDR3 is TGTGCCAGCAGCAAAGTGGCGGTTCTAGAGACCCAGTACTTC. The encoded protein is CASSKVAVLETQYF.

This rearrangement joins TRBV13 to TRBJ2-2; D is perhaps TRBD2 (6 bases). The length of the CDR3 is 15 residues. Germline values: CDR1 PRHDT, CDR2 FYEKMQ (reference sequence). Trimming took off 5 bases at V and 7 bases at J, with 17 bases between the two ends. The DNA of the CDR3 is TGTGCCAGCAGCCCCCGGAGCGGGTTAGGCGGGGAGCTGTTTTTT. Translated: CASSPRSGLGGELFF.

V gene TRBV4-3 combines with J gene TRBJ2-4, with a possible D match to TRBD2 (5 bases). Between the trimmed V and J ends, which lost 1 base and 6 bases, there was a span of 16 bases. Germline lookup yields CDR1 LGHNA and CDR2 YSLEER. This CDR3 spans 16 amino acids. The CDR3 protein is CASSQGASGGLNIQYF. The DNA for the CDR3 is TGCGCCAGCAGCCAAGGGGCGTCAGGCGGGTTAAACATTCAGTACTTC.

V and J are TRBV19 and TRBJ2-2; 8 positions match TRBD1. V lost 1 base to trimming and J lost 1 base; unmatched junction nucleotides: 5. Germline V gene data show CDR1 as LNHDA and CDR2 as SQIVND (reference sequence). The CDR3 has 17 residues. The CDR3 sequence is CASSIARQGKNTGELFF. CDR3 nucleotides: TGTGCCAGTAGTATAGCCCGACAGGGGAAGAACACCGGGGAGCTGTTTTTT.